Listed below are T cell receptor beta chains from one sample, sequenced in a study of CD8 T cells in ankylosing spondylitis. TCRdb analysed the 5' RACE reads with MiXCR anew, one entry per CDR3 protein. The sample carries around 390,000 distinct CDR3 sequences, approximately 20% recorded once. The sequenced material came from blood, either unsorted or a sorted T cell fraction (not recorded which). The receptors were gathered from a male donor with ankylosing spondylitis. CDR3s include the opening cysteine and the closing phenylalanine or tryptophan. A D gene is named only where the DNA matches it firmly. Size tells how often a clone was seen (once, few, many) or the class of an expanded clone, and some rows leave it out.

TGCAGTGCAGGACTAGCGGGAGTAAAGTCCTACAATGAGCAGTTCTTC,CSAGLAGVKSYNEQFF,NA,TRBV20-1,TRBD2,TRBJ2-1
TGCGCCAGCAGCTTAGGGCAAAATGAGCAGTTCTTC,CASSLGQNEQFF,few,TRBV5-1,NA,TRBJ2-1
TGTGCCAGCAATGACAGGGGGCTCCCAGGCCGGCAGCCCCAGCATTTT,CASNDRGLPGRQPQHF,few,TRBV6-1,TRBD1,TRBJ1-5
TGTGCCAGCAGTTACTCGCCAGGTGGTTACCTCTCTGGGGCCAACGTCCTGACTTTC,CASSYSPGGYLSGANVLTF,few,TRBV6-2/TRBV6-3,NA,TRBJ2-6
TGCAGCGTTAGGGGATTTCAACAAGAGACCCAGTACTTC,CSVRGFQQETQYF,many,TRBV29-1,NA,TRBJ2-5
TGTGCCAGCAGCTTTGAGCTGAACACTGAAGCTTTCTTT,CASSFELNTEAFF,few,TRBV11-1,NA,TRBJ1-1
TGTGCCAGCAGCGACAGGTCGAGGGCTGAAGCTTTCTTT,CASSDRSRAEAFF,few,TRBV7-9,NA,TRBJ1-1
TGCAGTGCCCCAACCCCTGGGGGAGGCACTGAAGCTTTCTTT,CSAPTPGGGTEAFF,NA,TRBV20-1,NA,TRBJ1-1
TGCAGAGGCCCCGGGACTAGCGTATATCTCTCCTACGAGCAGTACTTC,CRGPGTSVYLSYEQYF,few,TRBV20-1,TRBD2,TRBJ2-7
TGCAGCGGATCTTATGGGACGACCTCTGGGGCCAACGTCCTGACTTTC,CSGSYGTTSGANVLTF,few,TRBV29-1,NA,TRBJ2-6
TGTGCCAGCAGTTTATTCAGCGGGAGTGAGGAGACCCAGTACTTC,CASSLFSGSEETQYF,NA,TRBV12-3/TRBV12-4,TRBD2,TRBJ2-5
TGTGCCAGCAGTGAACGGGGGGACTACACCGGGGAGCTGTTTTTT,CASSERGDYTGELFF,NA,TRBV6-1,TRBD2,TRBJ2-2
TGTGCCAGCAGTTTTGGCGGCTACTACAATGAGCAGTTCTTC,CASSFGGYYNEQFF,few,TRBV12-3/TRBV12-4,NA,TRBJ2-1
TGTGCCAGCAGCCCTTCCGGGACAGGTTTCACCTACAATGAGCAGTTCTTC,CASSPSGTGFTYNEQFF,few,TRBV9,TRBD1,TRBJ2-1
TGCAGCGTGGTTAGCGGAACTAACACAGATACGCAGTATTTT,CSVVSGTNTDTQYF,few,TRBV29-1,NA,TRBJ2-3